A single sample is the source of the 9 T cell receptor beta chains below, sequenced in a study of blood T cell repertoires in COVID-19. The protocol was immunoSEQ multiplex PCR, while the TCRdb copy is restricted to in-frame clones and leaves out a portion. The top ten clones hold under 6.5% of a sample with 60,000 to 95,000 clones, approximately 90% of them seen once. Sequencing input: peripheral blood. The receptors derive from a human donor in a cohort sampled during active COVID-19.

The rearrangement links TRBV7-2 to TRBJ2-7; 8 bases align to TRBD1. The junction had 7 bases not matched to a gene; V was cut back by 3 bases and J by 6 bases. Germline loops: CDR1 SGHTA, CDR2 FQGNSA. CDR3 size: 14 residues. CDR3 DNA sequence: TGTGCCAGCAGCTTCGGGCAGGGGGCAGGCGAGCAGTACTTC. Translation gives CASSFGQGAGEQYF.

The genes are TRBV19 and TRBJ2-7; 9 bases align to TRBD1. Germline-derived CDR1 and CDR2 are LNHDA and SQIVND (reference sequence). The CDR3 is 15 amino acids. Losses at the gene ends were 6 bases for V and 2 bases for J; bases not matched to a gene: 8. CDR3 DNA sequence: TGTGCCAGTAGAACCGGGACAGGGCTCGCCTACGAGCAGTACTTC. Amino acids: CASRTGTGLAYEQYF.

Sample share makes this clone medium-sized. V gene TRBV7-9 combines with J gene TRBJ2-7; 7 bases map to TRBD2. This CDR3 has 13 amino acids. The J segment lost 7 bases and the V segment lost 5 bases, leaving 8 bases of the junction unmatched. Germline V gene data show CDR1 as SEHNR and CDR2 as FQNEAQ (reference sequence). CDR3 bases: TGTGCCAGCAGCCCCCCCTATAGCGGGGAGCAGTACTTC. Its protein product is CASSPPYSGEQYF.

The CDR3 coding sequence is TGTGCCAGTAGTGTGCAGGGGAGCAATCAGCCCCAGCATTTT. Translating gives CASSVQGSNQPQHF. V usage is TRBV19 and J usage is TRBJ1-5; maybe TRBD1 (6 bases). Trimming removed 5 bases at V and 1 base at J, with 9 bases between. The CDR3 consists of 14 residues. Germline CDR1 is LNHDA and CDR2 is SQIVND (reference sequence). The variable domain in full, completed from reference TRBV19 and TRBJ1-5, reads DGGITQSPKYLFRKEGQNVTLSCEQNLNHDAMYWYRQDPGQGLRLIYYSQIVNDFQKGDIAEGYSVSREKKESFPLTVTSAQKNPTAFYLCASSVQGSNQPQHFGDGTRLSIL.

The rearrangement uses TRBV5-1 and TRBJ1-6; possible D gene TRBD1, 6 bases. The CDR3 covers 15 residues. Trimming took off 2 bases at V and 7 bases at J, with 13 bases between the two ends. CDR1 is SGHRS and CDR2 is YFSETQ in the germline V gene. The CDR3 sequence: CASSFRTDSNSPLHF. In DNA, the CDR3 is TGCGCCAGCAGCTTCCGGACAGACTCAAATTCACCCCTCCACTTT.

This sequence joins TRBV7-8 and TRBJ1-5; D unclear. The V end was cut by 1 base, the J end by 7 bases, with 14 bases between. The germline CDR1 and CDR2 sequences are SGHVS and FQNEAQ. This CDR3 comprises 15 residues. CDR3 amino acids: CASSLGSGAWQPQHF. The CDR3, as DNA: TGTGCCAGCAGCTTAGGATCTGGAGCATGGCAGCCCCAGCATTTT.

The V call is TRBV25-1, the J call TRBJ1-1; weak D call: TRBD1 (5 bases). Trimming shortened V by 4 bases and J by 7 bases, and 16 bases separated the two germline ends. CDR1 MGHDK and CDR2 SYGVNS come from the germline V gene. The CDR3 length is 14 residues. The CDR3 loop reads CASSASGAPVEAFF. In nucleotides, the CDR3 is TGTGCCAGCAGTGCCAGCGGGGCGCCTGTTGAAGCTTTCTTT.

This sequence joins TRBV18 and TRBJ2-5; D not certain. The CDR3 loop spans 13 amino acids. The V gene lost 3 bases and the J gene lost 1 base, with 6 bases spanning the gap. Germline V gene data show CDR1 as KGHSH and CDR2 as LQKENI. DNA of the CDR3: TGTGCCAGCTCACCGCTACCCCAAGAGACCCAGTACTTC. Translated: CASSPLPQETQYF.

For the CDR3, the DNA is TGTGCCAGCAGCTTGAACACAGACTATGGCTACACCTTC. Translation gives CASSLNTDYGYTF. This chain connects TRBV5-8 to TRBJ1-2; D gene uncertain. Germline V gene sequence: CDR1 SGHTS, CDR2 YDEGEE. The CDR3 is made up of 13 amino acids. V was shortened by 1 base and J by 3 bases, with 7 bases between the two germline ends.